The subject of this entry is one T cell receptor (beta chain). This specimen comes from a study of control samples from healthy donors and cancer patients. TCRdb's table, derived via immunoSEQ multiplex PCR, lists solely in-frame clones and lacks some. Among 200,000 to 250,000 clones listed, around 94% were seen once. Trimming took 5 bases from V and 3 from J, leaving 8 bases between them. The germline gives CDR1 SGHTS, CDR2 YDEGEE. This CDR3 has 12 residues. This receptor was taken from a man aged 45-60 years in good health. Sequencing was performed on blood. The gene calls are TRBV5-8 and TRBJ2-5; no clear D gene. The CDR3 DNA reads as TGTGCCAGCAGTATAGGGAAAGAGACCCAGTACTTC. It is translated as CASSIGKETQYF.